This record looks at one TCR beta chain sequence and its context. It has no known antigen specificity. One junction end disagrees with the germline gene, perhaps due to a read error. Looking up the germline V gene yields CDR1 MNHEY and CDR2 SVGEGT. From its cysteine to its phenylalanine, the CDR3 spans 12 amino acids. Only CDR3 DNA is held: 36 bases, read in frame from base 1. TCRbeta-specific cDNA was reverse-transcribed from approximately 0.5 ug total RNA using a constant-region primer and ProtoScript II reverse transcriptase. Construction of the TCRbeta libraries relied on three nested rounds of multiplex PCR, following a slightly modified ARM-PCR procedure. Each of the first two PCR rounds ran for approximately 11 cycles using multiplex TRBV1-TRBV30 forward primers together with a Cbeta reverse primer. Sample barcodes and Illumina adapters were attached in a final 25-cycle PCR using Deep VentR polymerase. Before sequencing, amplicons of 200-500 bp were gel-purified using a QIAquick gel extraction kit. The TCRbeta amplicons were sequenced with 250-bp paired-end reads on an Illumina HiSeq 2500. Processing in the source paper ran as follows. Reads were quality-trimmed with Trimmomatic v0.33, and paired reads were merged with FLASH v1.2.11 to recover full CDR3 sequences. MiGEC v1.2.1b assigned V, D and J germline segments to the rearranged TCRbeta sequences. VDJtools v1.0.0 computed clonotype statistics and Shannon-Wiener diversity indices. To cut down on sampling bias, every analysis after diversity analysis relied on just the 250 most abundant clonotypes from each sample. In-frame beta chains were kept once TCRdb had trimmed the public reads at Q25 with fastp and called clones with MiXCR. Rows matching on CDR3 protein sequence are summarized as one entry with the most common DNA and genes. TCRdb, not the original authors, processed these V and J calls. Recorded for this sample are approximately 80,000 distinct CDR3 sequences; roughly 69% of them occurred a single time. Less than 30% of the sample goes to the ten largest clones.

The record originates from a study of tumor-infiltrating lymphocytes in primary liver carcinoma (TCRdb year 2017). The study in broad terms: Of the five patients, three men and two women aged 30 to 69 years, four had hepatocellular carcinoma and one had combined HCC and intrahepatic cholangiocarcinoma. The five patients had tumors staged T1-T3 N0M0, with maximum diameters ranging from 4.2 to 10 cm. Each sample produced roughly 3.5 to 7.5 million productive TCRbeta reads, and read depth showed no significant difference between tissue types. TCRbeta repertoire sequencing, expression microarrays and whole-exome sequencing were combined in the study across five regions of each liver tumor, with adjacent normal tissue and blood also included. A total of around 35 specimens from 5 patients, comprising some 25 tumor regions, 5 adjacent noncancerous liver tissues and 5 peripheral blood samples, were covered by TCRbeta repertoire sequencing. Reproducibility between technical replicate repertoires was high, with correlation coefficients above 0.95 and mean shared-clone rates about 0.89.

Study-wide findings and limitations: A significantly larger repertoire fraction was made up by the top 250 clones in tumors than in blood (p = 0.039). Because the samples were bulk and unsorted, CD4+ and CD8+ T cell repertoires could not be compared. Repertoire overlap was found to be higher between tumor regions (mean roughly 35%) than between tumor-adjacent (approximately 17%) or tumor-blood (14%) pairs, consistent with antigen-driven expansion. Only five patients were included in the study, and the authors note that the findings should be validated in a larger study. Only the TCR beta chain was sequenced, so true repertoire diversity is likely underestimated because unpaired alpha chains were not captured.

Without any cell sorting, total RNA and DNA were extracted together from around 20-30 mg of bulk tissue using the AllPrep DNA/RNA mini kit. Between November 2015 and early 2016, five patients in China with histopathologically diagnosed primary liver carcinoma had surgical resection. At the time of sampling, the patients had chronic HBV infection and had not received any treatment. Pieces of fresh tumor and adjacent tissue were cut in half, with one half kept in RNAlater at -80 degrees C and the other half sent for histology. Sequenced input: tumor-adjacent normal liver tissue. The chain is encoded by TRBV6-2 or TRBV6-3 joined to TRBJ2-1, and the D gene may be TRBD1, 5 bases matching. The clonotype comes from a man aged 40-49 years with primary liver carcinoma and hepatitis B virus infection. The DNA reads as follows: TGTGCCAGTAGTTTAGGGGCAGTCAAAGGGTTCTTC. It is translated as CASSLGAVKGFF.